One sample yielded the 11 T cell receptor beta chains listed below, sequenced in a study of cytomegalovirus exposure and HLA in healthy donors. The PCR made use of 60 Vbeta and 13 Jbeta primers. TCRdb keeps only in-frame clones here, not all; method: immunoSEQ multiplex PCR. Its clone listing holds 120,000 to 150,000 clones. The sequencing sample was made of PBMCs. The receptors come from a woman aged 45-60 years in good health and CMV-seronegative.

V usage is TRBV18 and J usage is TRBJ2-5, with 7 bases aligning to TRBD1. The germline V gene has CDR1 KGHSH and CDR2 LQKENI. V lost 3 bases to trimming and J lost 3 bases; unmatched junction nucleotides: 1. This CDR3 has 13 amino acids. CDR3 amino acids: CASSPGTEETQYF. DNA of the CDR3: TGTGCCAGCTCACCCGGGACAGAAGAGACCCAGTACTTC.

The J gene is TRBJ2-2, the V gene TRBV11-2, with TRBD1 identical over 7 bases. Germline V gene lookup returns CDR1 SGHAT and CDR2 FQNNGV. The J segment lost 3 bases and the V segment lost 5 bases, leaving 9 bases of the junction unmatched. The CDR3 consists of 16 residues. The CDR3 loop reads CASSPRRTGDTGELFF. Written as DNA, the CDR3 is TGTGCCAGCAGCCCCCGGAGGACAGGCGACACCGGGGAGCTGTTTTTT.

The V gene is TRBV5-1, the J gene TRBJ1-1; 7 bases are shared with TRBD1. The CDR3 runs to 14 residues. With 5 bases clipped from V and 0 bases from J, the junction kept 4 bases outside the gene matches. Germline values: CDR1 SGHRS, CDR2 YFSETQ. CDR3 DNA: TGCGCCAGCAGTGAACAGGGGCTGAACACTGAAGCTTTCTTT. Protein sequence: CASSEQGLNTEAFF.

The rearrangement uses TRBV30 and TRBJ1-2; the D gene is possibly TRBD1 (6 bases). From germline, CDR1 is GTSNPN and CDR2 SVGIG (reference sequence). This CDR3 has 13 residues. Trimming removed 8 bases from V and 4 bases from J, with 17 bases in between. CDR3 coding DNA: TGTGCCCTTCTGACAGGCTTGGTCTATGGCTACACCTTC. Amino acid sequence: CALLTGLVYGYTF.

The chain uses TRBV5-1 and TRBJ1-4, with 7 bases fitting TRBD1. CDR3 size: 15 residues. Germline values: CDR1 SGHRS, CDR2 YFSETQ. The V gene end was trimmed by 2 bases and the J gene end by 0 bases; junction bases not matched to a gene: 1. The CDR3 sequence: CASSLDRATNEKLFF. In DNA, the CDR3 is TGCGCCAGCAGCTTAGACAGGGCAACTAATGAAAAACTGTTTTTT.

For this clone: The same CDR3 can be traced to other DNA sequences in this sample. The chain couples TRBV9 to TRBJ1-1, with D tentatively TRBD1 (6 bases). The CDR3 runs 16 residues. The germline gives CDR1 SGDLS, CDR2 YYNGEE. Trimming removed 0 bases from V and 5 bases from J, with 17 bases in between. The CDR3 nucleotides are TGTGCCAGCAGCGTAGGCGGTGCACAGGGCCAAACTGAAGCTTTCTTT. Translated: CASSVGGAQGQTEAFF.

This chain joins TRBV19 and TRBJ2-5; possibly TRBD1 for D (6 bases). The V end lost 0 bases, the J end lost 6 bases, and 17 bases lay between the germline ends. Per germline, CDR1 LNHDA and CDR2 SQIVND (reference sequence). The CDR3 extends over 16 amino acids. The CDR3: CASSIDFLGRGQTQYF. In DNA form, the CDR3 reads TGTGCCAGTAGTATAGATTTTTTAGGCAGGGGACAGACCCAGTACTTC.

This chain uses TRBV9 with TRBJ2-1, with 11 bases fitting TRBD2. Germline trimming cut 0 bases from V and 4 bases from J; bases unmatched to any gene: 9. Germline CDR1 SGDLS, CDR2 YYNGEE. CDR3 length: 18 amino acids. The CDR3 sequence is CASSVDRMTSGTYNEQFF. The CDR3 DNA reads TGTGCCAGCAGCGTAGATAGGATGACTAGCGGGACATACAATGAGCAGTTCTTC.

The genes are TRBV10-3 and TRBJ1-1, with D maybe TRBD1 (5 bases). CDR1 and CDR2 (germline): ENHRY, SYGVKD. This CDR3 region has 13 residues. V was trimmed by 2 bases and J by 7 bases, leaving 11 bases between them. In DNA, the CDR3 is TGTGCCATCAGTGAGAGCAGGGAAAATGAAGCTTTCTTT. This gives the protein CAISESRENEAFF.

V usage is TRBV18 and J usage is TRBJ1-4, with D possibly matching TRBD1 (6 bases). The V end was cut by 6 bases, the J end by 1 base, with 9 bases between. Per germline, CDR1 KGHSH and CDR2 LQKENI. The CDR3 loop spans 14 amino acids. The DNA of the CDR3 is TGTGCCAGCTCCCTACAGGGAACTAATGAAAAACTGTTTTTT. Its protein is CASSLQGTNEKLFF.

The rearrangement uses TRBV30 and TRBJ1-6; 7 positions agree with TRBD1. This CDR3 comprises 16 residues. In germline, CDR1 is GTSNPN, CDR2 SVGIG (reference sequence). V gave up 7 bases and J gave up 4 bases; unmatched junction bases: 13. CDR3 nucleotides: TGTGCCTCCATATTCGGGACAGCGAATTATAATTCACCCCTCCACTTT. Amino acid sequence: CASIFGTANYNSPLHF.